A single sample is the source of the 21 T cell receptor beta chains below, sequenced in a study of CD8+CD57+ T cells in acquired aplastic anemia. Sequenced patients had shown CD8+CD57+ cell expansion by flow cytometry. Investigators profiled TCR beta VDJ and CDR3 from genomic DNA template. TCRdb used MiXCR to reprocess the reads, holding one entry per CDR3 protein. The profile covers roughly 93,000 distinct CDR3 sequences, with about 66% appearing a single time and approximately 60% taken by the ten largest. Specimen: sorted CD4+, CD8+, or CD8+CD57+ T cells (not recorded which) from PBMCs. Source of these receptors: a human donor with aplastic anemia.

This chain connects TRBV24-1 to TRBJ2-2; 11 nucleotides match TRBD1. Germline trimming cut 7 bases from V and 5 bases from J; bases unmatched to any gene: 2. Germline V CDR1 and CDR2: KGHDR, SFDVKD. This CDR3 has 14 residues. DNA for the CDR3: TGTGCCACCAGCGGACAGGGGGCTACCGGGGAGCTGTTTTTT. As protein: CATSGQGATGELFF.

The chain couples TRBV19 to TRBJ2-7; D is uncertain. The germline V gene has CDR1 LNHDA and CDR2 SQIVND (reference sequence). Trimming shortened V by 0 bases and J by 3 bases, and 3 bases separated the two germline ends. The CDR3 is made up of 12 amino acids. For the CDR3, the DNA is TGTGCCAGTAGTATAGATAGCTACGAGCAGTACTTC. Its translation is CASSIDSYEQYF.

The V call is TRBV20-1, the J call TRBJ2-5; weak D call: TRBD1 (6 bases). Trimming left V 4 bases short and J 5 bases short, with 8 bases between. The CDR3 has 11 amino acids. Germline V gene sequence: CDR1 DFQATT, CDR2 SNEGSKA (reference sequence). In nucleotides, the CDR3 is TGCAGTGCTACCACAGGGGAGACCCAGTACTTC. This encodes CSATTGETQYF.

The chain has TRBV20-1 and TRBJ2-1; the D gene is possibly TRBD1 (6 bases). Germline CDR1 reads DFQATT; CDR2 reads SNEGSKA (reference sequence). With 6 bases removed from V and 12 bases from J, the gap between germline ends came to 15 bases. The CDR3 sequence is 11 residues long. For the CDR3, the DNA is TGCAGTGCGACGCCACAGGGTACGCAGTTCTTC. Protein product: CSATPQGTQFF.

V gene TRBV19 combines with J gene TRBJ2-3; 7 bases map to TRBD2. The CDR3 runs 13 residues. CDR1 LNHDA and CDR2 SQIVND come from the germline V gene (reference sequence). The V and J ends lost 6 bases and 6 bases, in that order; junction bases with no gene match: 6. CDR3 nucleotides: TGTGCCAGTAGCGGGACCGGGGGGGATACGCAGTATTTT. This codes for CASSGTGGDTQYF. Together with reference TRBV19 and TRBJ2-3, the CDR3 gives the full variable domain: DGGITQSPKYLFRKEGQNVTLSCEQNLNHDAMYWYRQDPGQGLRLIYYSQIVNDFQKGDIAEGYSVSREKKESFPLTVTSAQKNPTAFYLCASSGTGGDTQYFGPGTRLTVL.

The CDR3 nucleotides are TGTGCCATCAGTGAGTCGTCGTCGGCGGGGGGTCGATGGGGGGAGCTGTTTTTT. As protein: CAISESSSAGGRWGELFF. This chain uses TRBV10-3 with TRBJ2-2; 8 bases are shared with TRBD2. The V gene end was trimmed by 0 bases and the J gene end by 8 bases; junction bases not matched to a gene: 14. The CDR3 extends over 18 amino acids. In germline, CDR1 is ENHRY, CDR2 SYGVKD.

The chain uses TRBV11-3 and TRBJ1-1; 10 bases agree with TRBD1. Trimming took 7 bases from V and 3 from J; bases not matched to a gene: 2. This CDR3 contains 13 residues. CDR1 is SGHNT and CDR2 is YENEEA in the germline V gene. The chain's CDR3 is CASIGTGDTEAFF. For the CDR3, the DNA is TGTGCCAGCATCGGGACAGGGGACACTGAAGCTTTCTTT.

The chain is built from TRBV5-1 and TRBJ2-5; 7 bases are shared with TRBD2. V trimming: 4 bases; J trimming: 4 bases; junction bases outside the gene matches: 16. This CDR3 comprises 17 residues. The V gene's germline CDR1 is SGHRS and CDR2 YFSETQ. The CDR3, as DNA: TGCGCCAGCAGCCCGCCTGGGGGAGGGACTCTAGCAGAGACCCAGTACTTC. It encodes CASSPPGGGTLAETQYF.

The chain combines TRBV19 with TRBJ1-3; D perhaps matches TRBD1 (6 bases). The CDR3 sequence is 14 residues long. The germline gives CDR1 LNHDA, CDR2 SQIVND (reference sequence). Trimming took 4 bases from V and 0 from J, leaving 7 bases between them. This CDR3 is CASSKGGSGNTIYF. In DNA, the CDR3 is TGTGCCAGTAGTAAGGGGGGCTCTGGAAACACCATATATTTT.

This clonotype has just a few counts. The chain joins TRBV25-1 to TRBJ2-7; 8 positions match TRBD1. Germline assignment: CDR1 MGHDK and CDR2 SYGVNS. The CDR3 loop spans 15 amino acids. The junction had 10 bases not matched to a gene; V was cut back by 4 bases and J by 5 bases. The CDR3 loop is CASSGWTGSGNEQYF. The CDR3 DNA reads as TGTGCCAGCAGTGGGTGGACAGGGAGTGGGAACGAGCAGTACTTC.

This chain links TRBV2 with TRBJ1-4; possible D gene TRBD1, 5 bases. Trimming cost V 3 bases and J 3 bases, with 11 bases left between them. The CDR3 is 15 residues long. Germline lookup yields CDR1 SNHLY and CDR2 FYNNEI. CDR3 nucleotide sequence: TGTGCCAGCAGTGAGTGGGGGGGAGCTAATGAAAAACTGTTTTTT. Protein sequence: CASSEWGGANEKLFF.

This chain uses TRBV29-1 with TRBJ2-6, with D perhaps being TRBD1 or TRBD2 (5 bases each). The germline V and J ends were trimmed by 5 bases and 4 bases, with 12 bases remaining between them. In germline, CDR1 is SQVTM, CDR2 ANQGSEA. The CDR3 runs to 14 residues. CDR3 amino acids: CSVSRGTGANVLTF. CDR3 coding DNA: TGCAGCGTTTCTCGGGGCACAGGGGCCAACGTCCTGACTTTC.

A few counts support this clonotype. The chain has TRBV20-1 and TRBJ1-2, with D perhaps matching TRBD1 (6 bases). CDR3 length: 13 amino acids. The germline V and J ends were trimmed by 6 bases and 2 bases, with 13 bases remaining between them. The germline gives CDR1 DFQATT, CDR2 SNEGSKA (reference sequence). The CDR3 sequence is CSAPQGRNYGYTF. The CDR3 DNA reads as TGCAGTGCCCCACAGGGACGGAACTATGGCTACACCTTC.

Concerning this clonotype: A read error may be the cause here, since a much bigger clone is one base away. The V gene is TRBV20-1, the J gene TRBJ2-3; 14 bases are a match to TRBD2. The length of the CDR3 is 15 residues. The germline gives CDR1 DFQATT, CDR2 SNEGSKA (reference sequence). The CDR3 DNA is TGCAGCGCTAGGGGACTAGCGGGAGCCACAGTTACGCAGTATTTT. It yields the protein CSARGLAGATVTQYF.

The rearrangement uses TRBV2 and TRBJ2-7; no clear D. V was shortened by 5 bases and J by 2 bases, with 19 bases between the two germline ends. Germline CDR1 and CDR2: SNHLY and FYNNEI. The CDR3 is made up of 16 amino acids. The CDR3 nucleotides read TGTGCCAGCAGTTACTTGAATGGTTTCGAAACCTACGAGCAGTACTTC. This sequence encodes CASSYLNGFETYEQYF.

As DNA, the CDR3 is TGTGCCACCAGTGATCCAGGGTCTCGGGAGACCCAGTACTTC. Its protein is CATSDPGSRETQYF. The rearrangement uses TRBV24-1 and TRBJ2-5; weak D call: TRBD1 (5 bases). CDR1 KGHDR and CDR2 SFDVKD come from the germline V gene. This CDR3 is built from 14 residues. The V and J ends lost 3 bases and 5 bases respectively, with 12 bases between them.

A note on this clonotype: Mismatch with germline at one junction end may stem from a read error. The gene calls are TRBV7-3 and TRBJ2-3; D possibly corresponds to TRBD2 (7 bases). This CDR3 contains 17 residues. Germline loops: CDR1 SGHTA, CDR2 FQGTGA. The CDR3: CASSLTDGGLPRDTQYF. In nucleotides, the CDR3 is TGTGCCAGCAGCCTAACCGACGGGGGGCTCCCCCGGGATACGCAGTATTTT.

V and J are TRBV7-6 and TRBJ2-7, with TRBD2 matching 9 bases. The V gene's germline CDR1 is SGHVS and CDR2 FNYEAQ. Trimming took 5 bases from V and 6 from J; bases not matched to a gene: 11. This CDR3 contains 15 residues. The CDR3 DNA reads TGTGCCAGCAGCCCTCGCGGGGGACTAGCTTCCGAGCAGTACTTC. As protein: CASSPRGGLASEQYF.

This clonotype was observed a handful of times. The rearrangement uses TRBV20-1 and TRBJ2-5; perhaps TRBD1 as D (6 bases). The CDR3 runs 12 residues. The V end lost 5 bases, the J end lost 5 bases, and 12 bases lay between the germline ends. The germline V gene has CDR1 DFQATT and CDR2 SNEGSKA (reference sequence). The CDR3 sequence is CSAADQGETQYF. The CDR3 nucleotides read TGCAGTGCTGCGGACCAGGGGGAGACCCAGTACTTC.

This clonotype was detected many times. The chain recombines TRBV3-1 with TRBJ1-5; no definite D call. V lost 1 base and J 10 bases, leaving 14 bases between the germline ends. The CDR3 sequence is 14 residues long. From germline, CDR1 is LGHDT and CDR2 YNNKEL (reference sequence). The CDR3 here is CASSQGLIGFPQHF. CDR3 coding DNA: TGTGCCAGCAGCCAAGGTCTGATCGGATTCCCCCAGCATTTT.

The chain couples TRBV29-1 to TRBJ2-5, with D tentatively TRBD2 (7 bases). Per germline, CDR1 SQVTM and CDR2 ANQGSEA. CDR3 size: 10 residues. Trimming pared 4 bases from V and 9 bases from J, leaving 9 bases between. Here the CDR3 reads CSVGGGAQYF. CDR3 in DNA: TGCAGCGTTGGAGGGGGGGCCCAGTACTTC. Complete variable domain (other parts from reference TRBV29-1 and TRBJ2-5): SAVISQKPSRDICQRGTSLTIQCQVDSQVTMMFWYRQQPGQSLTLIATANQGSEATYESGFVIDKFPISRPNLTFSTLTVSNMSPEDSSIYLCSVGGGAQYFGPGTRLLVL.